This TCR beta chain was sequenced during a study of blood T cell repertoires in COVID-19. Whole-study context: T cells, B-cell-depleted T cells, or PBMCs provided the cDNA or gDNA that served as material.

Repertoires were generated with immunoSEQ multiplex PCR, while TCRdb's copy carries only in-frame clones and drops some. Here the sample spans 100,000 to 140,000 clones, about 89% being singletons. Sequenced input: peripheral blood. This sequence was found in a man in his forties with active or convalescent COVID-19.

CDR3 in DNA: TGTGCCAGCAGTTCGACAGGAGCTTTCAATCAGCCCCAGCATTTT. This codes for CASSSTGAFNQPQHF. The gene calls are TRBV27 and TRBJ1-5, with D maybe TRBD1 (6 bases). There are 15 residues in the CDR3. V lost 4 bases, J lost 3 bases, and 13 bases lay in between. CDR1 MNHEY and CDR2 SMNVEV come from the germline V gene (reference sequence).